Listed here is a single T cell receptor (beta chain). This clonotype was counted between two and nine times. Its binding antigen is unknown. No much larger clonotype is one base removed from it; base qualities were not supplied. This sample was taken from a study of T cells after yellow fever vaccination (dated by TCRdb to between 2018 and 2020). Notes on the research overall: The SMART-Seq v4 Ultra Low Input RNA kit was used to prepare libraries from fractions with low cell numbers. To follow T-cell clones before and after primary and booster YFV17D yellow fever vaccination, bulk TCR alpha and beta repertoires were sequenced over time. Blood was drawn at multiple timepoints before and after primary and secondary immunization, with bulk PBMC replicates and cell subsets isolated. Two healthy male donors, one aged 18 to 30 and one aged 30 to 40 years, were included in the cohort. The paper as a whole reports these results and caveats: After the booster, most of the clones that had expanded following primary vaccination were detected again (just under 97% of CD4 and roughly nine tenths of CD8), which suggests that memory was broadly maintained. Because the study included only a couple of donors, the extent to which the findings can be generalized is limited. FACS-sorted repertoires could contain abundant contaminating clonotypes from the bulk population, so computational filtering was required. A small fraction of clonotypes appeared in both the CD4 and CD8 compartments, likely as a result of convergent recombination. The secondary T-cell response was found to be weaker but faster than the primary response, with a peak reached on day 5 rather than on day 15.

This specimen's treatment or condition label, interpreted: live attenuated yellow fever vaccine strain. PBMCs were isolated from peripheral blood using a standard Ficoll-Paque protocol. Dynabeads CD4 and CD8 positive selection kits were used to isolate CD4 and CD8 T-cell fractions. TriZol was used to extract RNA from bulk PBMCs, CD4 and CD8 fractions, and dextramer-positive and dextramer-negative fractions. The germline V gene specifies SGHTA as CDR1 and FQGNSA as CDR2. Measured from the cysteine to the phenylalanine, the CDR3 is 15 residues long. Of the read, only the CDR3 DNA is kept; its 45 bases are in frame from base 1. V and J are trimmed by 8 bases and 2 bases, and the gene matches miss 8 bases of the junction. Instrument on record: Illumina NovaSeq 6000. TCR cDNA was synthesized by 5'RACE template switching, which introduced a universal primer site and unique molecular identifiers. cDNA synthesis was primed from both the TCR alpha and TCR beta constant segments. Libraries were amplified in two PCR steps, with sample barcodes and sequencing adapters added in the second step. Sequencing of libraries was done on Illumina HiSeq 2500 (2x100 bp) or NovaSeq (2x150 bp). Concerning the study's data processing: Demultiplexing of reads and collapsing into UMI consensus sequences were performed with MIGEC, and V(D)J alignment was carried out with MiXCR. Clonotypes responding to the vaccine were identified with edgeR on replicate PBMC samples, with the criteria of FDR below 0.01 and a log2 fold change above 5 up to day 15. CD4 or CD8 identity was assigned to each bulk clonotype according to whether the clonotype was present at higher abundance in the sequenced CD4 repertoire or the sequenced CD8 repertoire. TCRdb reprocessing: public reads trimmed at Q25 with fastp, clones called with MiXCR, in-frame beta chains kept. Under each unique CDR3 protein, matching rows form one entry showing the most common genes and DNA. None of the V and J calls come from the authors' own analysis; TCRdb made them. In all, the sample holds over 250,000 distinct CDR3 sequences, and about 5% of those were seen once. Together, the top ten hold 2.5% to 4% of the sample.

The TCR sequence derives from a man younger than 30 who received the YFV17D yellow fever vaccine. The sequence is built from TRBV7-2 and TRBJ2-5; 10 junctional bases match TRBD1. This specimen consisted of CD4+ T cells sorted from PBMCs, obtained on the day of the yellow fever booster vaccination. The DNA is as follows: TGTGCCAGCGTTCGAGACAGGGGGCGGCAAGAGACCCAGTACTTC. Its translation is CASVRDRGRQETQYF.